A selection of T cell receptor beta chains follows, all from one sample in a study of CD8 T cells in Susac syndrome. TCRdb called the immunoSEQ multiplex PCR reads again in MiXCR, with one record for every CDR3 protein. The sample has approximately 120,000 distinct CDR3 sequences, about 94% seen once. Material for sequencing was CD8+ T cells from PBMCs. The source of these receptors is a human donor with Susac syndrome. CDR3s include the opening cysteine and the closing phenylalanine or tryptophan. Each record gives: V gene, clone size, J gene, D gene, CDR3 DNA, CDR3 protein. D genes are given only for firm matches. Only part of the rows carry a size: once, few, many, or a class if the clone is expanded.

V gene: TRBV7-6; clone size: NA; J gene: TRBJ2-5; D gene: NA; CDR3 DNA: TGTGCCAGCAGCTTATTAGGCAGGATGGGTTTCCAAGAGACCCAGTACTTC; CDR3 protein: CASSLLGRMGFQETQYF
V gene: TRBV5-6; clone size: NA; J gene: TRBJ2-4; D gene: NA; CDR3 DNA: TGTGCCAGCAGCTTTTCAGGACTAGCCAAAAACATTCAGTACTTC; CDR3 protein: CASSFSGLAKNIQYF
V gene: TRBV19; clone size: NA; J gene: TRBJ1-1; D gene: NA; CDR3 DNA: TGTGCCAGTAGTATTCTGGGCGACACTGAAGCTTTCTTT; CDR3 protein: CASSILGDTEAFF
V gene: TRBV27; clone size: NA; J gene: TRBJ2-7; D gene: TRBD1; CDR3 DNA: TGTGCCAGCAGTTCCGGGACAGGGGCCCACGAGCAGTACTTC; CDR3 protein: CASSSGTGAHEQYF
V gene: TRBV27; clone size: NA; J gene: TRBJ1-2; D gene: NA; CDR3 DNA: TGTGCCAGCAGTTTGCGGCTTTCGGCAGGGTGGAACTATGGCTACACCTTC; CDR3 protein: CASSLRLSAGWNYGYTF
V gene: TRBV12-3/TRBV12-4; clone size: NA; J gene: TRBJ1-2; D gene: TRBD1; CDR3 DNA: TGTGCCAGCAGTTACACAGGGGACACGAACTATGGCTACACCTTC; CDR3 protein: CASSYTGDTNYGYTF
V gene: TRBV29-1; clone size: once; J gene: TRBJ2-2; D gene: TRBD1; CDR3 DNA: TGCAGCGTGGGGACAGGGGAACCAAGCGGGGAGCTGTTTTTT; CDR3 protein: CSVGTGEPSGELFF
V gene: TRBV13; clone size: NA; J gene: TRBJ2-2; D gene: NA; CDR3 DNA: TGTGCCGCCGGCGTCAGGTACACCGGGGAGCTGTTTTTT; CDR3 protein: CAAGVRYTGELFF
V gene: TRBV12-3/TRBV12-4; clone size: NA; J gene: TRBJ2-1; D gene: NA; CDR3 DNA: TGTGCCACCGGGGACCCAACTGGTGAGCAGTTCTTC; CDR3 protein: CATGDPTGEQFF
V gene: TRBV5-6; clone size: NA; J gene: TRBJ2-5; D gene: TRBD1; CDR3 DNA: TGTGCCAGCAGCTTGGGAGGGGGCGCGGGAGAGACCCAGTACTTC; CDR3 protein: CASSLGGGAGETQYF
V gene: TRBV6-1; clone size: NA; J gene: TRBJ1-5; D gene: TRBD1; CDR3 DNA: TGTGCCAGCAGTGAAGCAGGACAGGGGAACCAGCCCCAGCATTTT; CDR3 protein: CASSEAGQGNQPQHF
V gene: TRBV4-3; clone size: NA; J gene: TRBJ2-3; D gene: TRBD2; CDR3 DNA: TGCGCCAGCAGCCAAGAATGGGCGGGAGGGCCCGGAGATACGCAGTATTTT; CDR3 protein: CASSQEWAGGPGDTQYF
V gene: TRBV9; clone size: once; J gene: TRBJ2-5; D gene: NA; CDR3 DNA: TGTGCCAGCAGCGTAGAGGGGCTCCAAGAGACCCAGTACTTC; CDR3 protein: CASSVEGLQETQYF
V gene: TRBV4-1; clone size: NA; J gene: TRBJ1-6; D gene: NA; CDR3 DNA: TGCGCCAGCAGCCAGGGACTGGGGTCGAATTCACCCCTCCACTTT; CDR3 protein: CASSQGLGSNSPLHF
V gene: TRBV7-6; clone size: once; J gene: TRBJ2-6; D gene: TRBD1; CDR3 DNA: TGTGCCAGCAGCCAAACCGGGACAGCCGAATCTGGGGCCAACGTCCTGACTTTC; CDR3 protein: CASSQTGTAESGANVLTF
V gene: TRBV4-3; clone size: once; J gene: TRBJ2-2; D gene: NA; CDR3 DNA: TGCGCCAGCAGCCAAGGGGGACGGAGGGGCACCGGGGAGCTGTTTTTT; CDR3 protein: CASSQGGRRGTGELFF
V gene: TRBV12-5; clone size: NA; J gene: TRBJ2-7; D gene: NA; CDR3 DNA: TGTGCTAGTGGTACCTTACGACAGACAACCTACGAGCAGTACTTC; CDR3 protein: CASGTLRQTTYEQYF
V gene: TRBV2; clone size: NA; J gene: TRBJ1-2; D gene: TRBD1; CDR3 DNA: TGTGCCAGCAGTGACTACGGGACAGGGGTCTATGGCTACACCTTC; CDR3 protein: CASSDYGTGVYGYTF
V gene: TRBV5-1; clone size: NA; J gene: TRBJ1-2; D gene: TRBD1; CDR3 DNA: TGCGCCAGCGGACAGGGGGCTGACGGCTACACCTTC; CDR3 protein: CASGQGADGYTF
V gene: TRBV7-8; clone size: once; J gene: TRBJ2-3; D gene: NA; CDR3 DNA: TGTGCCAGCAGCTCCCTCCTAGCTAGGGGCACAGATACGCAGTATTTT; CDR3 protein: CASSSLLARGTDTQYF
V gene: TRBV12-3/TRBV12-4; clone size: NA; J gene: TRBJ2-5; D gene: TRBD1; CDR3 DNA: TGTGCCAGCAGTGCACGCGTGGGGTGGGACAGGATCCTCCAAGAGACCCAGTACTTC; CDR3 protein: CASSARVGWDRILQETQYF
V gene: TRBV7-9; clone size: NA; J gene: TRBJ1-2; D gene: NA; CDR3 DNA: TGTGCCAGCAGCTTAGGGGCAGGGAGGAACTATGGCTACACCTTC; CDR3 protein: CASSLGAGRNYGYTF
V gene: TRBV30; clone size: NA; J gene: TRBJ2-7; D gene: TRBD1; CDR3 DNA: TGTGCCTGGAGCGGTAGGACAGGGGACGAGCAGTACTTC; CDR3 protein: CAWSGRTGDEQYF
V gene: TRBV30; clone size: NA; J gene: TRBJ2-1; D gene: NA; CDR3 DNA: TGTGCCTGGAGCCCGGGGTGGGGGGGGCTCTACAATGAGCAGTTCTTC; CDR3 protein: CAWSPGWGGLYNEQFF
V gene: TRBV2; clone size: NA; J gene: TRBJ1-2; D gene: NA; CDR3 DNA: TGTGCCAGCAGTGAAGCGGTGGGCTACACCTTC; CDR3 protein: CASSEAVGYTF
V gene: TRBV13; clone size: NA; J gene: TRBJ2-3; D gene: TRBD1; CDR3 DNA: TGTGCCAGCAGCTTGGGGGGTTGGACAGGGGGTACAGATACGCAGTATTTT; CDR3 protein: CASSLGGWTGGTDTQYF
V gene: TRBV6-5; clone size: NA; J gene: TRBJ1-1; D gene: NA; CDR3 DNA: TGTGCCAGCAGCCCCGTTCAACTGAGCACTGAAGCTTTCTTT; CDR3 protein: CASSPVQLSTEAFF